Listed below are T cell receptor beta chains from one sample, sequenced in a study of OX40 agonist ivuxolimab in advanced cancers. Method: immunoSEQ multiplex PCR; TCRdb's copy keeps in-frame clones and lacks some. The data show under 40,000 clones, around nine tenths seen once. The sequences come from CD4+ or CD8+ T cells sorted from blood, collected in a trial of the OX40 agonist ivuxolimab. Receptor source: an adult with an advanced solid tumor such as melanoma, head and neck, liver or kidney cancer. The CDR3 runs from the conserved cysteine through the conserved F or W. Fields, in order: J gene, clone size, V gene, CDR3 protein. The size of a clone is reported for some rows only, either as once, few or many, or as a class for expanded clones.

j_call: TRBJ2-1; clone_size: -; v_call: TRBV27; cdr3_aa: CASSLTGTYNEQFF
j_call: TRBJ1-4; clone_size: -; v_call: TRBV27; cdr3_aa: CASSFSVGGLEKLFF
j_call: TRBJ2-3; clone_size: -; v_call: TRBV9; cdr3_aa: CASSVAGFSTDTQYF
j_call: TRBJ2-1; clone_size: -; v_call: TRBV27; cdr3_aa: CASSWTGYNEQFF
j_call: TRBJ1-2; clone_size: -; v_call: TRBV5-1; cdr3_aa: CASSWDGGMAGYTF
j_call: TRBJ1-4; clone_size: -; v_call: TRBV28; cdr3_aa: CASSLGRDRDERLFF
j_call: TRBJ1-1; clone_size: -; v_call: TRBV28; cdr3_aa: CATNFPVDTEAFF
j_call: TRBJ2-5; clone_size: -; v_call: TRBV9; cdr3_aa: CASSQRLGRQETQYF
j_call: TRBJ2-3; clone_size: -; v_call: TRBV5-1; cdr3_aa: CASSPRLAPYKKQPTDTQYF
j_call: TRBJ2-7; clone_size: -; v_call: TRBV5-8; cdr3_aa: CASSLAFGVGYEQYF
j_call: TRBJ1-5; clone_size: -; v_call: TRBV7-8; cdr3_aa: CASSSSTFSNQPQHF
j_call: TRBJ2-2; clone_size: -; v_call: TRBV27; cdr3_aa: CASRNANTGELFF
j_call: TRBJ2-1; clone_size: -; v_call: TRBV4-2; cdr3_aa: CASRLNDEQFF
j_call: TRBJ2-3; clone_size: -; v_call: TRBV5-1; cdr3_aa: CASSLGLGTDTQYF
j_call: TRBJ2-3; clone_size: -; v_call: TRBV4-1; cdr3_aa: CASSQEGGTDTQYF
j_call: TRBJ2-5; clone_size: -; v_call: TRBV11-3; cdr3_aa: CASSLRGQETQYF
j_call: TRBJ1-1; clone_size: once; v_call: TRBV13; cdr3_aa: CASSLERTEAFF
j_call: TRBJ2-2; clone_size: -; v_call: TRBV5-5; cdr3_aa: CASSLFSIGVTNTGELFF
j_call: TRBJ2-7; clone_size: -; v_call: TRBV5-4; cdr3_aa: CASSLDRGEQYF
j_call: TRBJ1-6; clone_size: -; v_call: TRBV4-1; cdr3_aa: CASSPLGQGYSPLHF
j_call: TRBJ2-1; clone_size: once; v_call: TRBV5-1; cdr3_aa: CASSSGVAGWYNEQFF
j_call: TRBJ2-7; clone_size: -; v_call: TRBV7-8; cdr3_aa: CASSDDAQSLWQYF
j_call: TRBJ2-1; clone_size: -; v_call: TRBV4-1; cdr3_aa: CASSQASGDNEQFF
j_call: TRBJ1-1; clone_size: -; v_call: TRBV27; cdr3_aa: CASSLQLNTEAFF
j_call: TRBJ2-6; clone_size: medium-sized; v_call: TRBV4-2; cdr3_aa: CASSQEDSSGANVLTF
j_call: TRBJ1-1; clone_size: -; v_call: TRBV7-9; cdr3_aa: CASSSGTVPEAFF
j_call: TRBJ1-1; clone_size: -; v_call: TRBV25-1; cdr3_aa: CASSVGGRTEAFF
j_call: TRBJ2-1; clone_size: -; v_call: TRBV29-1; cdr3_aa: CSVDWGSYNEQFF
j_call: TRBJ2-5; clone_size: -; v_call: TRBV4-1; cdr3_aa: CASSQVGSQETQYF
j_call: TRBJ1-1; clone_size: -; v_call: TRBV5-4; cdr3_aa: CASSSTFTTGWDTEAFF
j_call: TRBJ1-2; clone_size: few; v_call: TRBV11-2; cdr3_aa: CASSLGAGSYGYTF
j_call: TRBJ1-2; clone_size: -; v_call: TRBV4-1; cdr3_aa: CASSQDDSNYGYTF
j_call: TRBJ1-3; clone_size: once; v_call: TRBV6-5; cdr3_aa: CASSYSQGPGNTIYF